One and the same sample provided the 32 T cell receptor beta chains below, sequenced in a study of shared clonotypes between healthy human individuals. Clones were read by immunoSEQ multiplex PCR, and TCRdb kept only the in-frame ones, dropping some. The top ten hold 1.5% to 2% of the sample, which has about 2.1 million clones, around 93% seen once. The naive CD8 population came from CD45RO-negative cells selected for CCR7, without terminally differentiated effector memory CD45RA+ cells. The specimen was naive CD8+ T cells from PBMCs. The receptors shown here come from a man aged 18 to 35 in good health. Some clones in this sample may be carry-over from other donors' samples.

Note on this clone: Other DNA sequences from this sample encode an identical CDR3 as well. The V gene is TRBV27, the J gene TRBJ2-1; possible D gene TRBD1, 6 bases. The CDR3 consists of 13 residues. V gave up 4 bases and J gave up 4 bases, with 8 bases separating them. Germline-derived CDR1 and CDR2 are MNHEY and SMNVEV (reference sequence). The CDR3 protein is CASSWDTYNEQFF. In DNA, the CDR3 is TGTGCCAGCAGTTGGGACACTTACAATGAGCAGTTCTTC.

Points on this clone: The sample holds other DNA sequences that translate to the same CDR3. This sequence joins TRBV30 and TRBJ2-6; D perhaps matches TRBD2 (5 bases). V lost 3 bases and J lost 0, with 9 bases in between. Germline V gene data show CDR1 as GTSNPN and CDR2 as SVGIG (reference sequence). This CDR3 has 15 residues. The CDR3: CAWRDRGSGANVLTF. Written as DNA, the CDR3 is TGTGCCTGGAGGGACCGGGGCTCTGGGGCCAACGTCCTGACTTTC.

V gene TRBV7-9 combines with J gene TRBJ1-1; no firm D call. Trimming removed 5 bases from V and 10 bases from J, with 14 bases in between. Germline V gives CDR1 SEHNR, CDR2 FQNEAQ (reference sequence). The CDR3 is made up of 12 amino acids. CDR3 DNA: TGTGCCAGCAGCCCATACGCGGAGGGAGCTTTCTTT. Its protein product is CASSPYAEGAFF. Full variable domain (rest looked up from reference TRBV7-9 and TRBJ1-1): DTGVSQNPRHKITKRGQNVTFRCDPISEHNRLYWYRQTLGQGPEFLTYFQNEAQLEKSRLLSDRFSAERPKGSFSTLEIQRTEQGDSAMYLCASSPYAEGAFFGQGTRLTVV.

V and J are TRBV11-2 and TRBJ2-7; D is perhaps TRBD2 (6 bases). This CDR3 has 14 residues. From germline, CDR1 is SGHAT and CDR2 FQNNGV. V lost 5 bases, J lost 9 bases, and 20 bases lay in between. CDR3 loop: CASSPGHHGTWQYF. The CDR3 DNA sequence: TGTGCCAGCAGCCCGGGCCACCACGGGACTTGGCAGTACTTC.

This clone was recorded only once. CDR3 nucleotide sequence: TGTGCCAGCAGCTTAGTAGCGGGACCCGGAAAGGGGGGTACGCAGTATTTT. Translated: CASSLVAGPGKGGTQYF. The chain carries TRBV7-6 and TRBJ2-3; 8 bases are shared with TRBD2. From germline, CDR1 is SGHVS and CDR2 FNYEAQ. This CDR3 region has 17 residues. V trimming: 1 base; J trimming: 8 bases; junction bases outside the gene matches: 14.

The chain couples TRBV7-9 to TRBJ1-2, with TRBD1 matching over 7 bases. The length of the CDR3 is 15 residues. V dropped 7 bases and J dropped 7; count of bases not matched to a gene: 15. Per the germline V gene, CDR1 is SEHNR and CDR2 is FQNEAQ (reference sequence). This CDR3 reads CASINPEGAYSGYTF. The DNA of the CDR3 is TGTGCCAGCATCAATCCTGAGGGGGCGTACAGTGGCTACACCTTC.

The gene calls are TRBV28 and TRBJ1-2; TRBD1 might be the D (5 bases). Germline lookup yields CDR1 MDHEN and CDR2 SYDVKM. CDR3 length: 16 amino acids. V lost 5 bases and J 6 bases, leaving 22 bases between the germline ends. The CDR3 nucleotides read TGTGCCAGCAGTAGCTTAAGGAGGGGCGGCTTAGATGGCTACACCTTC. The encoded protein is CASSSLRRGGLDGYTF.

This clone was observed a single time. The V gene is TRBV5-4, the J gene TRBJ1-1; D gene unclear. Germline CDR1 reads SGHNT; CDR2 reads YYREEE (reference sequence). V shed 5 bases and J shed 9 bases, with 20 bases lying between them. This CDR3 comprises 14 residues. This CDR3 is CASRVGPHKPQAFF. In DNA form, the CDR3 reads TGTGCCAGCAGAGTTGGTCCCCACAAGCCCCAAGCTTTCTTT.

Of note for this clone: Its ends do not fully match the called genes, so a read error is possible. The chain joins TRBV28 to TRBJ2-7; 13 bases fit TRBD2. There are 14 residues in the CDR3. Germline values: CDR1 MDHEN, CDR2 SYDVKM. The CDR3 loop reads CASSFRGTSGRVGF. The DNA of the CDR3 is TGTGCCAGCAGTTTCCGAGGTACTAGCGGGAGGGTTGGCTTC.

The chain recombines TRBV29-1 with TRBJ2-2, with D maybe TRBD1 (6 bases). Germline V gene data show CDR1 as SQVTM and CDR2 as ANQGSEA. This CDR3 is built from 14 residues. Trimming pared 7 bases from V and 0 bases from J, leaving 12 bases between. The CDR3: CSAFGGANTGELFF. DNA for the CDR3: TGCAGCGCCTTTGGGGGCGCGAACACCGGGGAGCTGTTTTTT.

The chain uses TRBV2 and TRBJ1-1; D is perhaps TRBD1 (6 bases). Between the trimmed V and J ends, which lost 6 bases and 1 base, there was a span of 18 bases. The germline V gene encodes CDR1 SNHLY and CDR2 FYNNEI. The CDR3 runs 16 residues. The CDR3 sequence is CASSDWRGAGNTEAFF. The CDR3 nucleotides are TGTGCCAGCAGCGACTGGCGGGGGGCAGGGAACACTGAAGCTTTCTTT.

This clone was found once. The rearrangement uses TRBV10-3 and TRBJ2-7; D possibly uses TRBD1 or TRBD2 (5 bases each). With 4 bases removed from V and 5 bases from J, the gap between germline ends came to 18 bases. The CDR3 has 15 amino acids. Germline V lookup: CDR1 ENHRY, CDR2 SYGVKD. The DNA for the CDR3 is TGTGCCATCAGTGCCCCCGGGGACCGCTACGACGAGCAGTACTTC. Amino acids: CAISAPGDRYDEQYF.

V usage is TRBV19 and J usage is TRBJ2-1, with TRBD2 matching over 10 bases. The CDR3 spans 15 residues. Germline V gene lookup returns CDR1 LNHDA and CDR2 SQIVND (reference sequence). The junction had 9 bases not matched to a gene; V was cut back by 7 bases and J by 6 bases. Written as DNA, the CDR3 is TGTGCCAGTACCCATTTAGCGGGAGGAGCCAATGAGCAGTTCTTC. This sequence encodes CASTHLAGGANEQFF.

The chain is built from TRBV10-3 and TRBJ2-2; D unclear. The CDR3 has 14 residues. CDR1 and CDR2 (germline): ENHRY, SYGVKD. V was cut by 4 bases and J by 0 bases, with 6 bases left in between. The DNA for the CDR3 is TGTGCCATCAGTGGTGTCCCGAACACCGGGGAGCTGTTTTTT. Translation gives CAISGVPNTGELFF.

The rearrangement uses TRBV27 and TRBJ2-1; 11 bases line up with TRBD2. CDR1 and CDR2 (germline): MNHEY, SMNVEV (reference sequence). This CDR3 has 14 residues. With V trimmed by 6 bases and J by 5 bases, 3 bases remained unmatched. Here the CDR3 reads CASRLAGAHNEQFF. The CDR3 region has the DNA TGTGCCAGCAGACTAGCGGGAGCCCACAATGAGCAGTTCTTC.

In its sample, this clone was seen a few times. The chain is built from TRBV9 and TRBJ1-5; possibly TRBD1 for D (6 bases). Germline CDR1 SGDLS, CDR2 YYNGEE. V was cut by 0 bases and J by 4 bases, with 11 bases left in between. There are 15 residues in the CDR3. CDR3 region: CASSVGSGENQPQHF. As DNA, the CDR3 is TGTGCCAGCAGCGTAGGGTCAGGGGAGAATCAGCCCCAGCATTTT.

This chain uses TRBV7-8 with TRBJ2-7; the D gene is possibly TRBD1 (5 bases). The V end lost 1 base, the J end lost 3 bases, and 13 bases lay between the germline ends. Germline assignment: CDR1 SGHVS and CDR2 FQNEAQ. The CDR3 totals 15 residues. The chain's CDR3 is CASSLEGNRYYEQYF. The CDR3 coding sequence is TGTGCCAGCAGCTTAGAGGGGAACCGGTACTACGAGCAGTACTTC.

The rearrangement uses TRBV10-3 and TRBJ2-1, with 9 nucleotides matching TRBD1. The CDR3 totals 15 residues. CDR1 ENHRY and CDR2 SYGVKD come from the germline V gene. The V segment lost 6 bases and the J segment 6 bases; nucleotides outside the gene matches: 9. CDR3: CAISGPGTGSNEQFF. CDR3 nucleotide sequence: TGTGCCATCAGCGGCCCGGGGACAGGGTCCAATGAGCAGTTCTTC.

This chain links TRBV27 with TRBJ1-4; D possibly corresponds to TRBD1 (6 bases). The CDR3 spans 13 residues. Germline lookup yields CDR1 MNHEY and CDR2 SMNVEV (reference sequence). Deletions cut 6 bases from V and 7 bases from J, with 12 bases between. The CDR3 loop is CASRRRGGEKLFF. CDR3 bases: TGTGCCAGCAGACGGAGGGGGGGTGAAAAACTGTTTTTT.

The chain combines TRBV4-1 with TRBJ2-7, with TRBD2 matching 8 bases. Unmatched junction bases numbered 4, after V lost 3 bases and J lost 3 bases. CDR1 is MGHRA and CDR2 is YSYEKL in the germline V gene. The CDR3 spans 14 residues. The CDR3 nucleotides are TGCGCCAGCAGCCAGGGACTAGTCAACTACGAGCAGTACTTC. Its protein is CASSQGLVNYEQYF.

This chain links TRBV6-5 with TRBJ1-2; 7 positions match TRBD1. The CDR3 consists of 14 residues. V lost 6 bases and J lost 4; bases outside the gene matches: 8. Per the germline V gene, CDR1 is MNHEY and CDR2 is SVGAGI. CDR3 DNA sequence: TGTGCCAGCAGCCTAGACAGGGATCTCTATGGCTACACCTTC. This sequence encodes CASSLDRDLYGYTF.

Of note for this clone: The sample contains more than one DNA sequence encoding this CDR3. This chain links TRBV5-1 with TRBJ2-1, with 9 bases lining up with TRBD2. J was trimmed by 2 bases and V by 2 bases; bases with no gene match: 5. CDR3 length: 16 residues. Germline CDR1 is SGHRS and CDR2 is YFSETQ. CDR3 protein: CASSLQTSGPYNEQFF. The CDR3 DNA reads as TGCGCCAGCAGCTTACAGACTAGCGGTCCCTACAATGAGCAGTTCTTC.

On this clone itself: This may come from a read error, since a much larger clone is one base off. This chain connects TRBV11-3 to TRBJ1-1; D is undetermined. V gave up 0 bases and J gave up 1 base, with 3 bases separating them. This CDR3 is built from 13 residues. Looked up from germline, CDR1 is SGHNT and CDR2 is YENEEA. This CDR3 reads CASSLEGNTEAFF. CDR3 nucleotide sequence: TGTGCCAGCAGCTTAGAGGGGAACACTGAAGCTTTCTTT.

The chain combines TRBV4-1 with TRBJ1-5, with D unclear. Trimming removed 2 bases at V and 0 bases at J, with 11 bases between. Per germline, CDR1 MGHRA and CDR2 YSYEKL. The CDR3 contains 16 residues. The CDR3: CASSQSTGFSNQPQHF. CDR3 sequence (DNA): TGCGCCAGCAGCCAATCTACGGGGTTTAGCAATCAGCCCCAGCATTTT.

The V and J genes are TRBV27 and TRBJ1-1; possibly TRBD1 for D (5 bases). V lost 7 bases, J lost 1 base, and 13 bases lay in between. The CDR3 totals 14 residues. Germline CDR1 MNHEY, CDR2 SMNVEV (reference sequence). CDR3 coding DNA: TGTGCCAGCAATCGAGTGGGGACGAACACTGAAGCTTTCTTT. Its translation: CASNRVGTNTEAFF.

The chain combines TRBV2 with TRBJ2-7, with 8 bases identical to TRBD1. The CDR3 has 13 residues. The V and J ends lost 2 bases and 6 bases, in that order; junction bases with no gene match: 3. CDR1 and CDR2 (germline): SNHLY, FYNNEI. The DNA of the CDR3 is TGTGCCAGCAGTGAACCAGGGGGCCTCGAGCAGTACTTC. This sequence encodes CASSEPGGLEQYF.

This clone was seen just once. The same CDR3 is also encoded by other DNA sequences in this sample. This chain connects TRBV27 to TRBJ1-3; no firm D call. The V gene lost 3 bases and the J gene lost 0 bases, with 6 bases spanning the gap. Germline CDR1 is MNHEY and CDR2 is SMNVEV (reference sequence). The CDR3 totals 14 residues. CDR3 DNA: TGTGCCAGCAGTTTGAGCCTCTCTGGAAACACCATATATTTT. Amino acid sequence: CASSLSLSGNTIYF.

CDR3 in amino acids: CAWSVGDRGYSPLHF. DNA of the CDR3: TGTGCCTGGAGTGTGGGGGACAGGGGTTATTCACCCCTCCACTTT. The chain carries TRBV30 and TRBJ1-6, with 10 positions matching TRBD1. There are 15 residues in the CDR3. The germline CDR1 and CDR2 sequences are GTSNPN and SVGIG (reference sequence). With 0 bases clipped from V and 8 bases from J, the junction kept 4 bases outside the gene matches.

As for this clone: Other DNA sequences of this sample code for an identical CDR3. The genes are TRBV30 and TRBJ2-3; D is ambiguous. Germline V gene lookup returns CDR1 GTSNPN and CDR2 SVGIG (reference sequence). The CDR3 contains 13 residues. Trimming pared 0 bases from V and 5 bases from J, leaving 9 bases between. The CDR3 sequence is CAWSVLGGDTQYF. Written as DNA, the CDR3 is TGTGCCTGGAGTGTACTTGGTGGAGATACGCAGTATTTT.

The chain employs TRBV5-1 and TRBJ2-7; 10 positions match TRBD1. CDR1 is SGHRS and CDR2 is YFSETQ in the germline V gene. V lost 5 bases to trimming and J lost 3 bases; unmatched junction nucleotides: 8. CDR3 length equals 15 residues. CDR3 in amino acids: CASSRGTGEIYEQYF. The CDR3 DNA reads TGCGCCAGCAGTCGCGGGACAGGGGAAATCTACGAGCAGTACTTC.

This chain connects TRBV30 to TRBJ2-1; D is uncertain. From germline, CDR1 is GTSNPN and CDR2 SVGIG (reference sequence). V was cut by 1 base and J by 7 bases, with 8 bases left in between. CDR3 size: 12 residues. Written as DNA, the CDR3 is TGTGCCTGGAGTGGCAAACGTAATGAGCAGTTCTTC. Translating it yields CAWSGKRNEQFF. The full variable domain, in which reference TRBV30 and TRBJ2-1 provide the parts outside the CDR3, is SQTIHQWPATLVQPVGSPLSLECTVEGTSNPNLYWYRQAAGRGLQLLFYSVGIGQISSEVPQNLSASRPQDRQFILSSKKLLLSDSGFYLCAWSGKRNEQFFGPGTRLTVL.

The rearrangement uses TRBV7-2 and TRBJ2-1; 11 bases agree with TRBD2. The germline V gene encodes CDR1 SGHTA and CDR2 FQGNSA. CDR3 length: 18 amino acids. Trimming cost V 5 bases and J 0 bases; bases outside gene matches: 9. This chain's CDR3 is CASSPGLAGKSSYNEQFF. CDR3 coding DNA: TGTGCCAGCAGCCCAGGACTAGCGGGTAAGAGCTCCTACAATGAGCAGTTCTTC.